The present T cell receptor beta chain was sequenced within a study of early T cells in non-severe SARS-CoV-2 infection. Study-level background: Chains stayed unpaired after sequencing of bulk RNA from unsorted whole blood.

Looked up from germline, CDR1 is MNHEY and CDR2 is SMNVEV (reference sequence). Between the trimmed V and J ends, which lost 3 bases and 3 bases, there was a span of 15 bases. The CDR3 has 17 amino acids. General study results and limits: Matches to VDJdb favored anti-spike CD8 responses and missed private and CD4 specificities.

cDNA molecules, individually, were tagged with unique molecular identifiers. TCRdb used MiXCR to reprocess the 5' RACE reads, holding one entry per CDR3 protein. The sample has tens of thousands of distinct CDR3 sequences, around 11% seen once; the top ten hold 1% to 1.5%. About this clonotype itself: Antigen specificity is unknown.

This chain joins TRBV27 and TRBJ1-6, with D maybe TRBD1 (6 bases). The clonotype comes from an adult who was a healthcare worker with PCR-confirmed SARS-CoV-2 infection or an uninfected control (not recorded which). The donor label of this sample is uncertain. The sequences come from whole blood, collected at baseline. This CDR3 reads CASSFLSQGFYNSPLHF. As DNA, the CDR3 is TGTGCCAGCAGTTTCCTCTCCCAGGGGTTCTATAATTCACCCCTCCACTTT.